These 28 T cell receptor beta chains were all obtained from the same sample, sequenced in a study of T cell responses to AZD1222 COVID-19 vaccine. Using immunoSEQ multiplex PCR, the repertoire was profiled, and TCRdb retains in-frame clones only, with some absent. This sample has some 120,000 clones, with about 93% found just once. The material sequenced was peripheral blood, taken 28 days after the second dose of the MenACWY control vaccine. These receptors were collected from an adult who received the MenACWY meningococcal vaccine as a control.

This chain uses TRBV28 with TRBJ2-3, with a possible D match to TRBD2 (6 bases). The V end was cut by 5 bases, the J end by 3 bases, with 21 bases between. The CDR3 loop spans 17 amino acids. CDR1 MDHEN and CDR2 SYDVKM come from the germline V gene. Here the CDR3 reads CASSETGGRGATDTQYF. CDR3 sequence (DNA): TGTGCCAGCAGTGAAACTGGGGGGAGAGGGGCTACAGATACGCAGTATTTT.

This clone has only one observation. This chain links TRBV27 with TRBJ1-4, with 8 nucleotides matching TRBD1. V gave up 1 base and J gave up 2 bases; unmatched junction bases: 9. The CDR3 loop spans 18 amino acids. Germline assignment: CDR1 MNHEY and CDR2 SMNVEV (reference sequence). DNA for the CDR3: TGTGCCAGCAGTTTATACCCCCCAGGACAGGGTACTAATGAAAAACTGTTTTTT. It translates to CASSLYPPGQGTNEKLFF.

The chain is built from TRBV11-2 and TRBJ1-1; 9 nucleotides line up with TRBD1. CDR1 SGHAT and CDR2 FQNNGV come from the germline V gene. Trimming removed 3 bases from V and 5 bases from J; junction bases left unmatched: 4. This CDR3 is 14 amino acids long. The CDR3 reads CASSLGDRVTEAFF. CDR3 DNA sequence: TGTGCCAGCAGCTTGGGGGACAGGGTAACTGAAGCTTTCTTT.

This clone was detected only once. The V call is TRBV5-4, the J call TRBJ1-2; 9 positions agree with TRBD1. This CDR3 has 14 residues. CDR1 is SGHNT, CDR2 YYREEE, per germline (reference sequence). The J segment lost 6 bases and the V segment lost 0 bases, leaving 3 bases of the junction unmatched. The CDR3 protein is CASSLGDRVNGYTF. Written as DNA, the CDR3 is TGTGCCAGCAGCTTGGGGGACAGGGTAAATGGCTACACCTTC.

This sequence joins TRBV7-3 and TRBJ2-1; 10 bases are a match to TRBD2. This CDR3 is built from 15 residues. CDR1 is SGHTA, CDR2 FQGTGA, per germline. The trim removed 1 base at V and 9 bases at J, leaving 6 bases unmatched. CDR3 in DNA: TGTGCCAGCAGCTTAAGCCCTAGCGGGAGCGGTGAGCAGTTCTTC. This codes for CASSLSPSGSGEQFF.

This clone was seen a handful of times. The chain has TRBV19 and TRBJ1-2, with TRBD1 as a possible D gene (5 bases). Germline assignment: CDR1 LNHDA and CDR2 SQIVND (reference sequence). CDR3 size: 13 residues. Trimming took off 0 bases at V and 8 bases at J, with 10 bases between the two ends. The DNA of the CDR3 is TGTGCCAGTAGTATAGAGCCCGGACAAGGCTACACCTTC. It codes for CASSIEPGQGYTF.

This chain joins TRBV28 and TRBJ2-7; the D gene is possibly TRBD1 (6 bases). Germline V gives CDR1 MDHEN, CDR2 SYDVKM. V lost 3 bases, J lost 4 bases, and 10 bases lay in between. This CDR3 contains 13 residues. CDR3 residues: CASSFPQGYEQYF. The CDR3 nucleotides read TGTGCCAGCAGTTTCCCACAGGGTTACGAGCAGTACTTC.

The chain uses TRBV15 and TRBJ2-1; maybe TRBD2 (5 bases). V was trimmed by 5 bases and J by 0 bases, leaving 11 bases between them. Germline CDR1 and CDR2: LNHNV and YYDKDF (reference sequence). CDR3 length equals 15 residues. As DNA, the CDR3 is TGTGCCACCAGCCTGGGAGTAACCTCCTACAATGAGCAGTTCTTC. This encodes CATSLGVTSYNEQFF.

Here the CDR3 reads CASSLATGGANTGELFF. DNA of the CDR3: TGTGCCAGCAGCTTAGCCACGGGGGGAGCGAACACCGGGGAGCTGTTTTTT. This chain joins TRBV7-6 and TRBJ2-2, with 7 nucleotides matching TRBD2. CDR1 and CDR2 (germline): SGHVS, FNYEAQ. This CDR3 is 17 amino acids long. Trimming removed 0 bases from V and 0 bases from J; junction bases left unmatched: 4. Variable domain in full (rest from reference TRBV7-6 and TRBJ2-2): GAGVSQSPRYKVTKRGQDVALRCDPISGHVSLYWYRQALGQGPEFLTYFNYEAQQDKSGLPNDRFSAERPEGSISTLTIQRTEQRDSAMYRCASSLATGGANTGELFFGEGSRLTVL.

The V and J genes are TRBV5-1 and TRBJ1-4; D is undetermined. Germline CDR1 SGHRS, CDR2 YFSETQ. V dropped 1 base and J dropped 5 bases, with 6 bases sitting between them. This CDR3 has 13 residues. The CDR3 region is CASSLTGNEKLFF. For the CDR3, the DNA is TGCGCCAGCAGCTTGACGGGGAATGAAAAACTGTTTTTT. The full variable domain, its missing parts supplied by reference TRBV5-1 and TRBJ1-4, is KAGVTQTPRYLIKTRGQQVTLSCSPISGHRSVSWYQQTPGQGLQFLFEYFSETQRNKGNFPGRFSGRQFSNSRSEMNVSTLELGDSALYLCASSLTGNEKLFFGSGTQLSVL.

The rearrangement uses TRBV12-3 or TRBV12-4 and TRBJ2-2; no reliable D call. The V and J ends lost 3 bases and 6 bases respectively, with 5 bases between them. The CDR3 length is 12 residues. In DNA form, the CDR3 reads TGTGCCAGCAGTTTTGGTTCCGGGGAGCTGTTTTTT. It translates to CASSFGSGELFF.

V and J are TRBV5-1 and TRBJ2-4, with D unclear. V shed 0 bases and J shed 1 base, with 8 bases lying between them. The CDR3 length is 15 residues. CDR1 and CDR2 (germline): SGHRS, YFSETQ. The CDR3 DNA is TGCGCCAGCAGCTTGGGGGCCGAGGCCAAAAACATTCAGTACTTC. This sequence encodes CASSLGAEAKNIQYF.

The chain combines TRBV19 with TRBJ2-1; 12 bases align to TRBD2. The CDR3 is 19 amino acids. V gave up 4 bases and J gave up 8 bases; unmatched junction bases: 18. Germline CDR1 reads LNHDA; CDR2 reads SQIVND (reference sequence). The CDR3 spells CASSSHPSGRVRVLHEQFF. The CDR3 DNA reads TGTGCCAGTAGTAGCCATCCTAGCGGGAGGGTTCGCGTGCTACATGAGCAGTTCTTC.

This sequence joins TRBV7-8 and TRBJ2-7; possible D gene TRBD1, 6 bases. The CDR3 totals 14 residues. Germline lookup yields CDR1 SGHVS and CDR2 FQNEAQ. V was pared by 4 bases and J by 2 bases, with 12 bases between. For the CDR3, the DNA is TGTGCCAGCAGCTCCCGGGACACAACCTACGAGCAGTACTTC. Translating gives CASSSRDTTYEQYF. The full variable domain, with the rest looked up from reference TRBV7-8 and TRBJ2-7, is GAGVSQSPRYKVAKRGQDVALRCDPISGHVSLFWYQQALGQGPEFLTYFQNEAQLDKSGLPSDRFFAERPEGSVSTLKIQRTQQEDSAVYLCASSSRDTTYEQYFGPGTRLTVT.

The CDR3: CASRSGTSGGETQYF. The DNA of the CDR3 is TGCGCCAGCAGATCCGGGACTAGCGGGGGAGAGACCCAGTACTTC. V is TRBV5-1 and J is TRBJ2-5, with 14 positions matching TRBD2. The CDR3 covers 15 residues. The trim removed 5 bases at V and 4 bases at J, leaving 4 bases unmatched. Germline V gives CDR1 SGHRS, CDR2 YFSETQ.

This chain joins TRBV30 and TRBJ2-2, with D maybe TRBD1 (6 bases). The germline CDR1 and CDR2 sequences are GTSNPN and SVGIG (reference sequence). The length of the CDR3 is 15 residues. Trimming removed 1 base at V and 2 bases at J, with 11 bases between. The CDR3 sequence: CAWSATGRNTGELFF. CDR3 DNA: TGTGCCTGGAGTGCGACAGGACGAAACACCGGGGAGCTGTTTTTT.

This chain's CDR3 is CASSQDRGARTDTQYF. In DNA, the CDR3 is TGCGCCAGCAGCCAAGATCGGGGGGCTCGGACAGATACGCAGTATTTT. V and J are TRBV4-1 and TRBJ2-3; weak D call: TRBD2 (7 bases). V dropped 0 bases and J dropped 3 bases, with 13 bases sitting between them. In germline, CDR1 is MGHRA, CDR2 YSYEKL. This CDR3 is 16 amino acids long.

This clone appeared a single time. V and J are TRBV7-2 and TRBJ1-6, with D possibly matching TRBD1 (6 bases). There are 16 residues in the CDR3. Trimming pared 11 bases from V and 7 bases from J, leaving 24 bases between. Germline V CDR1 and CDR2: SGHTA, FQGNSA. DNA for the CDR3: TGTGCCTCAAGCCTAGACGGGACACGGAAAAATTCACCCCTCCACTTT. Its protein product is CASSLDGTRKNSPLHF.

In this sample, this clone turned up once. The chain has TRBV6-5 and TRBJ2-7; D is possibly TRBD1 (6 bases). V was shortened by 7 bases and J by 1 base, with 11 bases between the two germline ends. Germline lookup yields CDR1 MNHEY and CDR2 SVGAGI. The CDR3 has 13 amino acids. The CDR3 DNA reads as TGTGCCAGCATCGGACAGCCTTCCTACGAGCAGTACGTC. This translates into CASIGQPSYEQYV.

The CDR3 region has the DNA TGTGCCAGCAGCCAAGGACAGGGGCACACTGAAGCTTTCTTT. Its translation is CASSQGQGHTEAFF. The chain couples TRBV7-9 to TRBJ1-1; 9 nucleotides align to TRBD1. The junction had 4 bases not matched to a gene; V was cut back by 5 bases and J by 3 bases. Germline CDR1 SEHNR, CDR2 FQNEAQ (reference sequence). The CDR3 consists of 14 residues.

With respect to this clone: Other DNA variants within this sample encode the same CDR3. The rearrangement links TRBV6-5 to TRBJ1-2; 7 bases match TRBD1. The CDR3 length is 13 residues. J gave up 4 bases and V 6 bases, and 5 bases lay outside the gene matches. CDR1 and CDR2 from the germline V gene are MNHEY and SVGAGI. CDR3 amino acids: CASSPGTVYGYTF. The CDR3 DNA reads as TGTGCCAGCAGCCCCGGGACAGTCTATGGCTACACCTTC.

DNA for the CDR3: TGTGCCAGTAGTATAGTCCGGGGCGCAGGCAATCAGCCCCAGCATTTT. This codes for CASSIVRGAGNQPQHF. The rearrangement links TRBV19 to TRBJ1-5; D possibly corresponds to TRBD1 (5 bases). CDR1 and CDR2 (germline): LNHDA, SQIVND (reference sequence). V lost 1 base and J 2 bases, leaving 12 bases between the germline ends. The CDR3 spans 16 residues.

This clone has just a few counts. This chain joins TRBV5-8 and TRBJ1-1; D is undetermined. This CDR3 has 13 amino acids. Trimming left V 1 base short and J 3 bases short, with 7 bases between. Germline-derived CDR1 and CDR2 are SGHTS and YDEGEE. The CDR3 region is CASSLTRDTEAFF. The CDR3 DNA sequence: TGTGCCAGCAGCTTGACCCGGGACACTGAAGCTTTCTTT.

V gene TRBV3-1 (or the pseudogene TRBV3-2) combines with J gene TRBJ2-1; 11 nucleotides line up with TRBD2. This CDR3 spans 17 amino acids. V dropped 4 bases and J dropped 9; count of bases not matched to a gene: 14. Germline values: CDR1 LGHDT, CDR2 YNNKEL (reference sequence). For the CDR3, the DNA is TGTGCCAGCAGCCCTCACCTTAGCGGGAGGGGGTGGGGTGAGCAGTTCTTC. Its protein is CASSPHLSGRGWGEQFF.

The J gene is TRBJ2-7, the V gene TRBV30; a weak D match, TRBD1 (6 bases). V was shortened by 8 bases and J by 1 base, with 12 bases between the two germline ends. The CDR3 is made up of 12 amino acids. The germline gives CDR1 GTSNPN, CDR2 SVGIG (reference sequence). The DNA of the CDR3 is TGTGCCGCAAACGGACAGTCCTACGAGCAGTACTTC. Protein sequence: CAANGQSYEQYF.

V gene TRBV20-1 combines with J gene TRBJ2-1, with D possibly matching TRBD1 (5 bases). Germline CDR1 and CDR2: DFQATT and SNEGSKA (reference sequence). CDR3 length: 11 amino acids. CDR3 sequence reads: CSGDSYNEQFF. The CDR3 DNA is TGCAGCGGCGACAGCTACAATGAGCAGTTCTTC.

J is TRBJ1-1 and V is TRBV10-3; TRBD1 agrees at 7 bases. V gave up 10 bases and J gave up 0 bases; unmatched junction bases: 5. CDR1 is ENHRY, CDR2 SYGVKD, per germline. CDR3 size: 13 residues. The CDR3 region has the DNA TGTGCCACCCGACAGGGATTGAACACTGAAGCTTTCTTT. Amino acids: CATRQGLNTEAFF.

V is TRBV2 and J is TRBJ2-2; 7 nucleotides align to TRBD2. Germline CDR1 and CDR2: SNHLY and FYNNEI. The J segment lost 3 bases and the V segment lost 6 bases, leaving 7 bases of the junction unmatched. This CDR3 has 15 residues. The CDR3 spells CASSSSGTYTGELFF. CDR3 nucleotide sequence: TGTGCCAGCAGCTCTAGCGGAACATACACCGGGGAGCTGTTTTTT.